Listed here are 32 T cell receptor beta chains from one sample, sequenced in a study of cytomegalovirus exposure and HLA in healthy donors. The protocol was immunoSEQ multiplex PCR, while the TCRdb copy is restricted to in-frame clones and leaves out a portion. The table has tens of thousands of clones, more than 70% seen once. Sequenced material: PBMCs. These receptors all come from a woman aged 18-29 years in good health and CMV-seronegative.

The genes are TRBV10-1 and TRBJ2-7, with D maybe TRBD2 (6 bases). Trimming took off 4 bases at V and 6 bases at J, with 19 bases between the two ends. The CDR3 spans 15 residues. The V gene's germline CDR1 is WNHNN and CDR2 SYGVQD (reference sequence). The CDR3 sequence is CASSGHTGDLSEQYF. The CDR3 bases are TGCGCCAGCAGTGGTCATACGGGGGATCTTTCCGAGCAGTACTTC.

CDR3 DNA: TGTGCCAGCAGTGACCATCGGACTATCTCCTACAATGAGCAGTTCTTC. Residues: CASSDHRTISYNEQFF. The chain joins TRBV25-1 to TRBJ2-1; possibly TRBD2 for D (6 bases). The V gene's germline CDR1 is MGHDK and CDR2 SYGVNS. V was cut by 3 bases and J by 0 bases, with 12 bases left in between. The CDR3 consists of 16 residues.

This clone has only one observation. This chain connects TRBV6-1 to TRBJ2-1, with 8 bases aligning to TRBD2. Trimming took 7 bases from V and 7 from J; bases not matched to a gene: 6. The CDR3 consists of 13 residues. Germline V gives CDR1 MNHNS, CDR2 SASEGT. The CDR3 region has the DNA TGTGCCAGCACTCGGACTAGCATGAATGAGCAGTTCTTC. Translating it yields CASTRTSMNEQFF.

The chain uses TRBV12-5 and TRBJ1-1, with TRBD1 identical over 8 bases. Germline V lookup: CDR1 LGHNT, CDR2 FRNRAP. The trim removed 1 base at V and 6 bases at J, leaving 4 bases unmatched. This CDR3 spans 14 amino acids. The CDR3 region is CASGLGTGRAEAFF. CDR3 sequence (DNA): TGTGCTAGTGGTTTGGGGACAGGGAGGGCTGAAGCTTTCTTT.

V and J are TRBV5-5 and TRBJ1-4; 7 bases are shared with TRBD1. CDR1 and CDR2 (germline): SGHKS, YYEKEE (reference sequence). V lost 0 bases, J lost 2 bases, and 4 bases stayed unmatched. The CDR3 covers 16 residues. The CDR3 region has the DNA TGTGCCAGCAGCTTGGAGGGGGCTGGGACTAATGAAAAACTGTTTTTT. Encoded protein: CASSLEGAGTNEKLFF.

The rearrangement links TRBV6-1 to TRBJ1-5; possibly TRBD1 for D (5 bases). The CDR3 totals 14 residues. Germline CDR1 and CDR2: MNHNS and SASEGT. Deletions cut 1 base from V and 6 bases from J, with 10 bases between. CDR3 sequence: CASSEGQGGQPQHF. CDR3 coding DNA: TGTGCCAGCAGTGAAGGGCAGGGCGGTCAGCCCCAGCATTTT.

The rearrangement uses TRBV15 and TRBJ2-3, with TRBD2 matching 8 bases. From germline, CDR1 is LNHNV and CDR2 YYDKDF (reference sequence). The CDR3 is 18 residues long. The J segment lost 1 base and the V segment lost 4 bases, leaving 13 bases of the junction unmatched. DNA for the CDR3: TGTGCCACCAGCATACCAGCGGGAGCGGAATGGGGCACAGATACGCAGTATTTT. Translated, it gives CATSIPAGAEWGTDTQYF.

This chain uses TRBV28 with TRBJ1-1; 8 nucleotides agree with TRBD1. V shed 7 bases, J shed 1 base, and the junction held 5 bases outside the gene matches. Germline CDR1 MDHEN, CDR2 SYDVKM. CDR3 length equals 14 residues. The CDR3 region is CASTPGGGNTEAFF. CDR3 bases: TGTGCCAGCACACCAGGGGGCGGGAACACTGAAGCTTTCTTT.

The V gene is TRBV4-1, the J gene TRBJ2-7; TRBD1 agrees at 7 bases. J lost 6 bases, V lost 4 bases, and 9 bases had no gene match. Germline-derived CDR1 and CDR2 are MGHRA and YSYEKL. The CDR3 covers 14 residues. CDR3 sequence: CASSLLQAGGEQYF. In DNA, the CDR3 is TGCGCCAGCAGCCTTCTCCAGGCAGGGGGCGAGCAGTACTTC.

CDR3 sequence: CASSTSTGLNTEAFF. CDR3 DNA: TGTGCCAGCAGCACGTCCACAGGGCTGAACACTGAAGCTTTCTTT. V is TRBV27 and J is TRBJ1-1, with a possible D match to TRBD1 (6 bases). Germline CDR1 is MNHEY and CDR2 is SMNVEV (reference sequence). The V and J ends lost 6 bases and 0 bases respectively, with 14 bases between them. The CDR3 length is 15 residues.

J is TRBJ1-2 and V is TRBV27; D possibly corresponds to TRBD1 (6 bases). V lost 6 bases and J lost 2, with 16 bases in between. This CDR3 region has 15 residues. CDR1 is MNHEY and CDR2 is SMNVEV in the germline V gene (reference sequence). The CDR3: CASRSSRQGNYGYTF. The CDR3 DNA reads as TGTGCCAGCAGATCCTCCCGTCAGGGGAACTATGGCTACACCTTC.

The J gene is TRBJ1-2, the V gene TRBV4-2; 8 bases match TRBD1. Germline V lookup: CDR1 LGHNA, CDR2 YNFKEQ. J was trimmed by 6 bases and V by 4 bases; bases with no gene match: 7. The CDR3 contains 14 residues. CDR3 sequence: CASSPTTGVDGYTF. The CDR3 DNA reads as TGTGCCAGCAGCCCGACGACAGGGGTAGATGGCTACACCTTC.

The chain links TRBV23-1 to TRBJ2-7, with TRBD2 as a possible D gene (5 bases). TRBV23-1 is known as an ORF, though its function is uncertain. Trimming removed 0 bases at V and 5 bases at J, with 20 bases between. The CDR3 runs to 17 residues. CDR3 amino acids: CASSQSCGLVGRHEQYF. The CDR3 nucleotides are TGCGCCAGCAGTCAATCATGCGGGCTCGTTGGCAGACACGAGCAGTACTTC.

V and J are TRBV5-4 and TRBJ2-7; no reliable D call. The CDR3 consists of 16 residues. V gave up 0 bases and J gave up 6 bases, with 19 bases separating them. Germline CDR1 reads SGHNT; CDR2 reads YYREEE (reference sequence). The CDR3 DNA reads TGTGCCAGCAGCTTGGGGAGTAAGCGCTTAGTTGGCGAGCAGTACTTC. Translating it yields CASSLGSKRLVGEQYF.

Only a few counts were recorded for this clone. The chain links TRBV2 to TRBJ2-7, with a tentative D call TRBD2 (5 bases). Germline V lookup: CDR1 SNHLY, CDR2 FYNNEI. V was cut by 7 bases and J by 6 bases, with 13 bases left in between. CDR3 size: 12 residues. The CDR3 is CASTAEAAEQYF. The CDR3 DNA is TGTGCCAGCACCGCGGAGGCGGCCGAGCAGTACTTC.

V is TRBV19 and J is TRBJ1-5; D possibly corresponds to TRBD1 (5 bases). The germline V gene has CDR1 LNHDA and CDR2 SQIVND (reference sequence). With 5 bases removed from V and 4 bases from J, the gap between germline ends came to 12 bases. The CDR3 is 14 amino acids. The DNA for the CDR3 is TGTGCCAGTAGTCTAGGCGGGGCGAATCAGCCCCAGCATTTT. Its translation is CASSLGGANQPQHF.

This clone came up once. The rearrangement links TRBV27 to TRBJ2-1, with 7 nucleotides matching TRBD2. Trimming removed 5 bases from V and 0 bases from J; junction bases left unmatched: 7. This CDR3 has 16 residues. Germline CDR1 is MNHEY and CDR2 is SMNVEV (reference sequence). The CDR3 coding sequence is TGTGCCAGCAGTCTCACTAGCGCGAGCTCCTACAATGAGCAGTTCTTC. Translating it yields CASSLTSASSYNEQFF.

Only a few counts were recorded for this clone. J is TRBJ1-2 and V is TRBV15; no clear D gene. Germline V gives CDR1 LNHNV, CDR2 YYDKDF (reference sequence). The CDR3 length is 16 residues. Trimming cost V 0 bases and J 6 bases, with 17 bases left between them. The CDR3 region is CATSRDTRRPNHGYTF. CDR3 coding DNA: TGTGCCACCAGCAGAGATACTCGGAGGCCCAATCATGGCTACACCTTC.

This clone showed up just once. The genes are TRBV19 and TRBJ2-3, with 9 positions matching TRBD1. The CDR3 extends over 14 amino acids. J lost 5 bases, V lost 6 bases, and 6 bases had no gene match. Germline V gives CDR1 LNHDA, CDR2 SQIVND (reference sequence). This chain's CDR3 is CASSPDRGRDTQYF. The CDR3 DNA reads TGTGCCAGTAGCCCGGACAGGGGAAGAGATACGCAGTATTTT.

The CDR3 loop reads CASSTPTGRLAKNIQYF. The CDR3 bases are TGTGCCAGTAGTACCCCCACAGGTCGGCTAGCCAAAAACATTCAGTACTTC. The chain couples TRBV19 to TRBJ2-4, with a tentative D call TRBD1 (5 bases). In germline, CDR1 is LNHDA, CDR2 SQIVND (reference sequence). CDR3 length equals 17 residues. V lost 4 bases and J 0 bases, leaving 16 bases between the germline ends.

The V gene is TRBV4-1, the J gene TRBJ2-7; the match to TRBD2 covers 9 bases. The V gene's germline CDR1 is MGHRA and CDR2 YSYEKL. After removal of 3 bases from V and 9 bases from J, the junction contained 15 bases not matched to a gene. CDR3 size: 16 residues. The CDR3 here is CASSQNDWASGERQYF. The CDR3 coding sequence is TGCGCCAGCAGCCAGAACGATTGGGCTAGCGGGGAGCGGCAGTACTTC.

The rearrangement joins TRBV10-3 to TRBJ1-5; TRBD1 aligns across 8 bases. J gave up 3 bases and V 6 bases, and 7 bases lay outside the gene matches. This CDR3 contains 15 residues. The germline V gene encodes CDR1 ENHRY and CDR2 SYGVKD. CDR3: CAIRAGQGDNQPQHF. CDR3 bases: TGTGCCATCAGGGCCGGACAGGGCGACAATCAGCCCCAGCATTTT.

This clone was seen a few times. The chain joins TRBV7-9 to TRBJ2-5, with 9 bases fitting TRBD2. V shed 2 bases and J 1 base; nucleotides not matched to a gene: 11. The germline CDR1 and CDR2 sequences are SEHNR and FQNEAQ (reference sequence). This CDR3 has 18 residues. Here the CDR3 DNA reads TGTGCCAGCAGCTTATTTCGTCTAGCGGGGAATATCCAAGAGACCCAGTACTTC. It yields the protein CASSLFRLAGNIQETQYF.

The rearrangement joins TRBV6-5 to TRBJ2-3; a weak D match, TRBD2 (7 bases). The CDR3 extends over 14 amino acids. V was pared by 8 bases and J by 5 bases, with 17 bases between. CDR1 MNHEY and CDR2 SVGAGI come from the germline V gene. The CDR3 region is CASQGRATVDTQYF. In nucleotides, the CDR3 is TGTGCCAGCCAGGGGAGGGCAACTGTAGATACGCAGTATTTT.

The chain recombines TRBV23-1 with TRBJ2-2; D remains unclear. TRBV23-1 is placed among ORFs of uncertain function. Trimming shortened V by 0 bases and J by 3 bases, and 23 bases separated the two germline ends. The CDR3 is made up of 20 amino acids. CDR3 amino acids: CASSQSYLEPLTRYTGELFF. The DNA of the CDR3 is TGCGCCAGCAGTCAATCTTACCTGGAGCCTCTCACGCGTTACACCGGGGAGCTGTTTTTT.

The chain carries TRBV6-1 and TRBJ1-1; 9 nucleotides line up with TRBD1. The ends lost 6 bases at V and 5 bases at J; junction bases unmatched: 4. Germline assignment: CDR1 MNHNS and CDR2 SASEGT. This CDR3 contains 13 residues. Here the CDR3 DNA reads TGTGCCAGCAGGGACAGGGGTCTTACTGAAGCTTTCTTT. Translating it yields CASRDRGLTEAFF.

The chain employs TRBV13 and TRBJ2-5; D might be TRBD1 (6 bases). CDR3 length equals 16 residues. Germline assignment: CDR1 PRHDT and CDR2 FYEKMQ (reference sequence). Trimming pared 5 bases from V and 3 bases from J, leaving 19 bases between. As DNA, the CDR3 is TGTGCCAGCAGCATACTGGGGGCAGGGACGGAAGAGACCCAGTACTTC. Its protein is CASSILGAGTEETQYF.

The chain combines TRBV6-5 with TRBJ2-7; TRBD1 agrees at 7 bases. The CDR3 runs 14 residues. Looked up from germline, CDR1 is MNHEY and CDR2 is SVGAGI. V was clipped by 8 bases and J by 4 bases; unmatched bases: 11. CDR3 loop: CASLSSRQGYEQYF. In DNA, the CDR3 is TGTGCCAGCTTGAGTTCGAGACAGGGTTACGAGCAGTACTTC.

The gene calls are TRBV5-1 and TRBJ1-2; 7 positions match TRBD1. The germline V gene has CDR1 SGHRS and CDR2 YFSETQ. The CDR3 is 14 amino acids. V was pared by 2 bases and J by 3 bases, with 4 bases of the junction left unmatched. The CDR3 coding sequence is TGCGCCAGCAGCTTTGGACAGGACGACTATGGCTACACCTTC. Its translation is CASSFGQDDYGYTF.

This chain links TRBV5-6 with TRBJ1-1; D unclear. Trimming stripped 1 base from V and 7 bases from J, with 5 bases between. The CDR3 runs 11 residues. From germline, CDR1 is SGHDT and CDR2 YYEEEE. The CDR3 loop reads CASSLRLEAFF. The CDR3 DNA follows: TGTGCCAGCAGCTTGCGTCTTGAAGCTTTCTTT.

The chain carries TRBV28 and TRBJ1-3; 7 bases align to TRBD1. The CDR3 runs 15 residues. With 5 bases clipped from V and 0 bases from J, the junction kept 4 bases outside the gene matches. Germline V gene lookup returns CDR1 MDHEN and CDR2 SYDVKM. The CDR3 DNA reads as TGTGCCAGCAGTCGACAGGGATCCTCTGGAAACACCATATATTTT. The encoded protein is CASSRQGSSGNTIYF. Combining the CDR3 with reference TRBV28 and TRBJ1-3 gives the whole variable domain DVKVTQSSRYLVKRTGEKVFLECVQDMDHENMFWYRQDPGLGLRLIYFSYDVKMKEKGDIPEGYSVSREKKERFSLILESASTNQTSMYLCASSRQGSSGNTIYFGEGSWLTVV.

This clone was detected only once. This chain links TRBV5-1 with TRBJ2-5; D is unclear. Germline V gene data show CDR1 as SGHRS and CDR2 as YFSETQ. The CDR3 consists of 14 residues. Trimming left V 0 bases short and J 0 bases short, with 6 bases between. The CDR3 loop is CASSLGINQETQYF. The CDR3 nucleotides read TGCGCCAGCAGCTTGGGTATTAACCAAGAGACCCAGTACTTC.